The next 27 T cell receptor beta chains were all read from a single sample in a study of blood T cell repertoires in COVID-19. Only in-frame clones appear in the TCRdb table, and some are missing; sequencing was by immunoSEQ multiplex PCR. The repertoire holds some 130,000 clones, with 87% as singletons. The sample taken for sequencing was peripheral blood. The receptors here all came from a woman in her sixties with acute or convalescent COVID-19.

This chain uses TRBV12-5 with TRBJ1-5, with 7 bases matching TRBD1. The CDR3 runs 15 residues. V lost 8 bases and J lost 4; bases outside the gene matches: 11. Germline-derived CDR1 and CDR2 are LGHNT and FRNRAP. In DNA, the CDR3 is TGTGCTAGTAGACTCGGGACAGTTGTTAATCAGCCCCAGCATTTT. As protein: CASRLGTVVNQPQHF.

The genes are TRBV27 and TRBJ2-1, with a possible D match to TRBD2 (6 bases). This CDR3 comprises 16 residues. Per germline, CDR1 MNHEY and CDR2 SMNVEV (reference sequence). V lost 5 bases to trimming and J lost 7 bases, with 21 bases between them. CDR3 sequence: CASSPLLTPGVNEQFF. CDR3 nucleotide sequence: TGTGCCAGCAGTCCGCTCTTGACCCCGGGGGTAAATGAGCAGTTCTTC.

This chain uses TRBV5-1 with TRBJ2-7; 11 bases are a match to TRBD1. The CDR3 extends over 15 amino acids. V lost 0 bases to trimming and J lost 7 bases; unmatched junction nucleotides: 6. Germline CDR1 SGHRS, CDR2 YFSETQ. The CDR3 loop reads CASSLAGDRGGEQYV. CDR3 in DNA: TGCGCCAGCAGCTTGGCCGGGGACAGGGGGGGTGAGCAGTACGTC.

This clone occurred a few times. The chain combines TRBV5-1 with TRBJ1-1, with D unclear. This CDR3 has 11 residues. Germline V gives CDR1 SGHRS, CDR2 YFSETQ. Trimming stripped 1 base from V and 7 bases from J, with 5 bases between. CDR3 in DNA: TGCGCCAGCAGCTTGCACGGTGAAGCTTTCTTT. This sequence encodes CASSLHGEAFF.

V usage is TRBV29-1 and J usage is TRBJ1-1, with a weak D call TRBD1 (5 bases). V was clipped by 4 bases and J by 0 bases, with 9 bases between them. Germline loops: CDR1 SQVTM, CDR2 ANQGSEA. The CDR3 runs to 13 residues. The CDR3 sequence: CSVGRGMNTEAFF. The CDR3 nucleotides read TGCAGCGTTGGAAGGGGAATGAACACTGAAGCTTTCTTT.

The V and J genes are TRBV3-1 (or the pseudogene TRBV3-2) and TRBJ2-5, with D tentatively TRBD2 (5 bases). The CDR3 sequence is 15 residues long. Trimming shortened V by 0 bases and J by 5 bases, and 13 bases separated the two germline ends. Germline CDR1 is LGHDT and CDR2 is YNNKEL (reference sequence). For the CDR3, the DNA is TGTGCCAGCAGCCAAGATCCTCTAGGCGGGGAGACCCAGTACTTC. Translated, it gives CASSQDPLGGETQYF.

The rearrangement joins TRBV7-9 to TRBJ2-7, with TRBD1 identical over 12 bases. Losses at the gene ends were 4 bases for V and 6 bases for J; bases not matched to a gene: 7. The CDR3 is 15 amino acids. Per the germline V gene, CDR1 is SEHNR and CDR2 is FQNEAQ (reference sequence). The CDR3 DNA is TGTGCCAGCAGCTCCCCCGGGACAGGGGGCTTCGAGCAGTACTTC. Translation gives CASSSPGTGGFEQYF.

The chain carries TRBV3-1 (or the pseudogene TRBV3-2) and TRBJ2-3; tentatively, D is TRBD2 (7 bases). The CDR3 is 16 amino acids. The germline CDR1 and CDR2 sequences are LGHDT and YNNKEL (reference sequence). The V and J ends lost 1 base and 1 base respectively, with 12 bases between them. CDR3 in amino acids: CASSQGRGAGTDTQYF. CDR3 sequence (DNA): TGTGCCAGCAGCCAAGGACGGGGGGCTGGCACAGATACGCAGTATTTT.

The J gene is TRBJ1-2, the V gene TRBV30; D is perhaps TRBD1 (5 bases). Looked up from germline, CDR1 is GTSNPN and CDR2 is SVGIG (reference sequence). V lost 0 bases and J lost 13, with 15 bases in between. The CDR3 covers 12 residues. The CDR3 DNA reads TGTGCCTGGAGTGTAGGGGCGGCCCTTTCCACCTTC. It yields the protein CAWSVGAALSTF.

The chain couples TRBV6-5 to TRBJ1-4; 7 bases map to TRBD1. J lost 6 bases, V lost 0 bases, and 4 bases had no gene match. This CDR3 region has 15 residues. The germline V gene has CDR1 MNHEY and CDR2 SVGAGI. The CDR3: CASSYSGTDYEKLFF. The CDR3 bases are TGTGCCAGCAGTTACTCCGGGACAGATTATGAAAAACTGTTTTTT.

The chain has TRBV3-1 (or the pseudogene TRBV3-2) and TRBJ1-1, with TRBD1 matching over 9 bases. The CDR3 is made up of 14 amino acids. V lost 3 bases, J lost 10 bases, and 9 bases stayed unmatched. Germline V gives CDR1 LGHDT, CDR2 YNNKEL (reference sequence). The CDR3 region has the DNA TGTGCCAGCAGCCACCGGGACAGGGCAATAGGAGCTTTCTTT. It codes for CASSHRDRAIGAFF.

The chain employs TRBV6-5 and TRBJ1-6, with D possibly TRBD1 on 5 matching bases. The germline gives CDR1 MNHEY, CDR2 SVGAGI. V lost 2 bases and J 10 bases, leaving 12 bases between the germline ends. The CDR3 extends over 14 amino acids. Here the CDR3 reads CASSYDGGRSPLHF. CDR3 bases: TGTGCCAGCAGTTACGATGGGGGGAGGTCACCCCTCCACTTT.

The chain links TRBV5-1 to TRBJ1-2; D is possibly TRBD1 (5 bases). Germline V gene sequence: CDR1 SGHRS, CDR2 YFSETQ. This CDR3 has 12 amino acids. The V end was cut by 5 bases, the J end by 2 bases, with 7 bases between. The CDR3 region is CASRRDNYGYTF. In DNA, the CDR3 is TGCGCCAGCAGGCGGGACAACTATGGCTACACCTTC.

This chain uses TRBV5-1 with TRBJ2-1, with 16 bases lining up with TRBD2. Germline trimming cut 3 bases from V and 5 bases from J; bases unmatched to any gene: 8. The CDR3 runs 18 residues. Germline CDR1 is SGHRS and CDR2 is YFSETQ. The CDR3 protein is CASSSTGTSGRADNEQFF. The CDR3 bases are TGCGCCAGCAGCTCAACCGGGACTAGCGGGAGGGCGGACAATGAGCAGTTCTTC.

The rearrangement joins TRBV19 to TRBJ1-3; the D is unclear. This CDR3 has 15 residues. Germline V gene lookup returns CDR1 LNHDA and CDR2 SQIVND (reference sequence). Between the trimmed V and J ends, which lost 2 bases and 0 bases, there was a span of 8 bases. This CDR3 is CASSISPDSGNTIYF. The CDR3 nucleotides read TGTGCCAGTAGTATAAGTCCAGACTCTGGAAACACCATATATTTT.

This chain joins TRBV5-4 and TRBJ1-2; 7 bases match TRBD1. Germline CDR1 and CDR2: SGHNT and YYREEE (reference sequence). The CDR3 is 14 residues long. V lost 4 bases, J lost 8 bases, and 11 bases stayed unmatched. CDR3: CASSPPTGSEGYTF. CDR3 coding DNA: TGTGCCAGCAGCCCACCGACAGGGTCTGAAGGCTACACCTTC.

This chain links TRBV28 with TRBJ2-3; D is perhaps TRBD2 (5 bases). In germline, CDR1 is MDHEN, CDR2 SYDVKM. V lost 7 bases and J 5 bases, leaving 19 bases between the germline ends. The CDR3 is 15 residues long. The CDR3 protein is CASNTGKVSGDTQYF. CDR3 DNA sequence: TGTGCCAGCAACACCGGGAAGGTTTCCGGAGATACGCAGTATTTT.

The chain has TRBV10-2 and TRBJ2-6, with 15 bases lining up with TRBD2. Germline CDR1 is WSHSY and CDR2 is SAAADI. The junction had 5 bases not matched to a gene; V was cut back by 8 bases and J by 0 bases. The CDR3 has 18 amino acids. The CDR3 reads CASGGLAGGFSGANVLTF. DNA for the CDR3: TGCGCCAGCGGGGGACTAGCGGGAGGTTTCTCTGGGGCCAACGTCCTGACTTTC.

This clone was recorded a few times. The rearrangement links TRBV6-6 to TRBJ1-1; a possible D gene is TRBD1 (6 bases). The CDR3 is made up of 13 amino acids. Germline-derived CDR1 and CDR2 are MNHNY and SVGAGI (reference sequence). V lost 6 bases, J lost 4 bases, and 12 bases lay in between. CDR3 sequence: CASRGRGTTEAFF. The DNA of the CDR3 is TGTGCCAGCAGAGGGAGGGGGACCACTGAAGCTTTCTTT.

V usage is TRBV28 and J usage is TRBJ1-5, with 9 bases identical to TRBD1. Unmatched junction bases numbered 8, after V lost 5 bases and J lost 6 bases. Germline-derived CDR1 and CDR2 are MDHEN and SYDVKM. This CDR3 region has 15 residues. CDR3 DNA: TGTGCCAGCAGTCTTCCGGGACAGGGCTCTCAGCCCCAGCATTTT. It translates to CASSLPGQGSQPQHF. The full variable domain, in which reference TRBV28 and TRBJ1-5 provide the parts outside the CDR3, is DVKVTQSSRYLVKRTGEKVFLECVQDMDHENMFWYRQDPGLGLRLIYFSYDVKMKEKGDIPEGYSVSREKKERFSLILESASTNQTSMYLCASSLPGQGSQPQHFGDGTRLSIL.

This clone showed up just once. The chain employs TRBV19 and TRBJ1-2; the D gene is possibly TRBD1 (6 bases). Germline CDR1 reads LNHDA; CDR2 reads SQIVND (reference sequence). The length of the CDR3 is 13 residues. V was pared by 3 bases and J by 6 bases, with 11 bases between. CDR3: CASSIGQKDGYTF. The CDR3 coding sequence is TGTGCCAGTAGTATCGGACAGAAGGATGGCTACACCTTC.

The chain couples TRBV6-4 to TRBJ2-4; 8 bases agree with TRBD2. The CDR3 runs to 19 residues. The trim removed 3 bases at V and 0 bases at J, leaving 13 bases unmatched. Germline values: CDR1 MRHNA, CDR2 SNTAGT. CDR3 bases: TGTGCCAGCAGTGATGAGACAGGAATACTAGCGGAAGCCAAAAACATTCAGTACTTC. Amino acids: CASSDETGILAEAKNIQYF.

The rearrangement links TRBV11-2 to TRBJ1-1; the match to TRBD1 covers 8 bases. The CDR3 has 14 residues. The germline V gene has CDR1 SGHAT and CDR2 FQNNGV. V shed 2 bases, J shed 4 bases, and the junction held 3 bases outside the gene matches. Written as DNA, the CDR3 is TGTGCCAGCAGCTTACAGGGGGCGAGCACTGAAGCTTTCTTT. Protein product: CASSLQGASTEAFF.

V gene TRBV11-2 combines with J gene TRBJ1-2; 9 nucleotides line up with TRBD1. Per germline, CDR1 SGHAT and CDR2 FQNNGV. The CDR3 has 18 amino acids. The trim removed 2 bases at V and 2 bases at J, leaving 12 bases unmatched. The CDR3 spells CASSLSNSPGQGNYGYTF. In nucleotides, the CDR3 is TGTGCCAGCAGCTTATCTAATTCACCGGGACAGGGAAACTATGGCTACACCTTC.

The CDR3 nucleotides read TGTGCCAGCAGCTTGGGCCAGGGAAATGAAAAACTGTTTTTT. Encoded protein: CASSLGQGNEKLFF. V is TRBV11-2 and J is TRBJ1-4; tentatively, D is TRBD1 (5 bases). Trimming stripped 3 bases from V and 5 bases from J, with 10 bases between. The CDR3 length is 14 residues. Germline assignment: CDR1 SGHAT and CDR2 FQNNGV.

J is TRBJ1-5 and V is TRBV11-2; D call uncertain. This CDR3 contains 14 residues. Trimming removed 5 bases at V and 3 bases at J, with 11 bases between. Germline lookup yields CDR1 SGHAT and CDR2 FQNNGV. Here the CDR3 DNA reads TGTGCCAGCAGCCGAGGGCGGAACAATCAGCCCCAGCATTTT. Its protein is CASSRGRNNQPQHF.

This chain joins TRBV6-5 and TRBJ2-7; D possibly corresponds to TRBD1 (6 bases). Germline assignment: CDR1 MNHEY and CDR2 SVGAGI. The ends were cut back, 7 bases at V and 1 base at J, with 11 bases in the middle. This CDR3 comprises 13 residues. For the CDR3, the DNA is TGTGCCAGCACCAGGGGTGGATCCTACGAGCAGTACTTC. As protein: CASTRGGSYEQYF.